The 27 T cell receptor beta chains below all came from one sample that was sequenced in a study of T cell responses to AZD1222 COVID-19 vaccine. Libraries were prepared by immunoSEQ multiplex PCR; TCRdb keeps only in-frame clonotypes and omits some of them. The data hold 15,000 to 20,000 clones, with almost 85% observed a single time. The sequences come from peripheral blood, collected 28 days after the second AZD1222 dose. These receptors came from an adult who received the AZD1222 COVID-19 vaccine.

This chain links TRBV14 with TRBJ2-7; D may match TRBD1 or TRBD2 (5 bases each). This CDR3 has 17 amino acids. Germline V gives CDR1 SGHDN, CDR2 FVKESK. The V gene lost 4 bases and the J gene lost 2 bases, with 21 bases spanning the gap. The CDR3 nucleotides read TGTGCCAGCAGCCCAAAGGGTGGGTGGGACCAGACCTACGAGCAGTACTTC. This translates into CASSPKGGWDQTYEQYF.

The chain combines TRBV27 with TRBJ2-7, with TRBD1 matching over 9 bases. The CDR3 sequence is 16 residues long. CDR1 MNHEY and CDR2 SMNVEV come from the germline V gene (reference sequence). V trimming: 3 bases; J trimming: 2 bases; junction bases outside the gene matches: 8. CDR3 nucleotides: TGTGCCAGCAGTTTGTCCGGACAGGGGATCCCCTACGAGCAGTACTTC. Translated: CASSLSGQGIPYEQYF.

This chain connects TRBV2 to TRBJ1-6, with D possibly TRBD1 on 5 matching bases. CDR1 is SNHLY and CDR2 is FYNNEI in the germline V gene. This CDR3 is 14 amino acids long. The germline V and J ends were trimmed by 4 bases and 6 bases, with 10 bases remaining between them. The CDR3 loop is CASSGQPVNSPLHF. The CDR3 DNA reads TGTGCCAGCAGTGGACAGCCCGTTAATTCACCCCTCCACTTT.

The chain couples TRBV2 to TRBJ2-7, with D hard to call. The length of the CDR3 is 12 residues. Germline V gene lookup returns CDR1 SNHLY and CDR2 FYNNEI. The germline V and J ends were trimmed by 5 bases and 1 base, with 6 bases remaining between them. The CDR3 nucleotides are TGTGCCAGCAGTCGTTTATCCTACGAGCAGTACTTC. Its translation: CASSRLSYEQYF.

V is TRBV5-1 and J is TRBJ2-2; 7 bases map to TRBD1. J lost 0 bases, V lost 6 bases, and 5 bases had no gene match. There are 15 residues in the CDR3. Per the germline V gene, CDR1 is SGHRS and CDR2 is YFSETQ. The CDR3 DNA is TGCGCCAGCACCCCAGGGACAGCGAACACCGGGGAGCTGTTTTTT. This gives the protein CASTPGTANTGELFF.

This chain connects TRBV7-2 to TRBJ2-1; TRBD2 might be the D (7 bases). V lost 5 bases, J lost 7 bases, and 18 bases lay in between. The CDR3 sequence is 15 residues long. The germline gives CDR1 SGHTA, CDR2 FQGNSA. This CDR3 reads CASSPGEGTWNEQFF. CDR3 DNA sequence: TGTGCCAGCAGCCCAGGGGAGGGGACTTGGAATGAGCAGTTCTTC.

This chain links TRBV7-9 with TRBJ2-7, with a possible D match to TRBD2 (6 bases). The V and J ends lost 4 bases and 0 bases respectively, with 7 bases between them. This CDR3 contains 13 residues. Germline loops: CDR1 SEHNR, CDR2 FQNEAQ (reference sequence). The CDR3 DNA reads as TGTGCCAGCAGCTCCGGGAGCTCCTACGAGCAGTACTTC. This sequence encodes CASSSGSSYEQYF.

This rearrangement joins TRBV19 to TRBJ1-1; D not certain. Germline CDR1 LNHDA, CDR2 SQIVND (reference sequence). The CDR3 runs 15 residues. Deletions cut 1 base from V and 4 bases from J, with 13 bases between. The CDR3 protein is CASSIGSGFGTEAFF. For the CDR3, the DNA is TGTGCCAGTAGTATAGGTTCGGGGTTCGGCACTGAAGCTTTCTTT.

This chain uses TRBV9 with TRBJ2-1; 7 bases match TRBD2. The V segment lost 0 bases and the J segment 9 bases; nucleotides outside the gene matches: 12. The CDR3 has 16 residues. Germline lookup yields CDR1 SGDLS and CDR2 YYNGEE. The CDR3 reads CASSVGFRAGTVEQFF. The CDR3 DNA reads as TGTGCCAGCAGCGTAGGGTTCAGAGCGGGAACCGTTGAGCAGTTCTTC. Based on the CDR3 plus reference TRBV9 and TRBJ2-1, the full variable domain is DSGVTQTPKHLITATGQRVTLRCSPRSGDLSVYWYQQSLDQGLQFLIQYYNGEERAKGNILERFSAQQFPDLHSELNLSSLELGDSALYFCASSVGFRAGTVEQFFGPGTRLTVL.

The genes are TRBV10-3 and TRBJ1-1; D gene unclear. V lost 3 bases, J lost 1 base, and 12 bases lay in between. The CDR3 length is 15 residues. Germline V CDR1 and CDR2: ENHRY, SYGVKD. The CDR3 bases are TGTGCCATCAGTGATATTGTGGCGGCGAACACTGAAGCTTTCTTT. Translated: CAISDIVAANTEAFF.

This clone was found a few times. J is TRBJ2-7 and V is TRBV21-1; the listed D gene, TRBD1, was not tested against the DNA. TRBV21-1 is a listed pseudogene. The CDR3 length is 15 residues. CDR3 nucleotide sequence: TGTGCCAGCAGCAAAGGAGGGACATTCTCCTACGAGCAGTACTTC. This codes for CASSKGGTFSYEQYF.

The V and J genes are TRBV5-1 and TRBJ1-1; no definite D call. V dropped 4 bases and J dropped 8 bases, with 15 bases sitting between them. The CDR3 totals 13 residues. CDR1 and CDR2 (germline): SGHRS, YFSETQ. In DNA form, the CDR3 reads TGCGCCAGCAGCCCGGGCGGTTTGGGGGAAGCTTTCTTT. It is translated as CASSPGGLGEAFF.

This clone was detected a few times. The V call is TRBV6-5, the J call TRBJ2-7; TRBD2 might be the D (5 bases). V lost 4 bases, J lost 6 bases, and 13 bases lay in between. The CDR3 has 13 amino acids. The V gene's germline CDR1 is MNHEY and CDR2 SVGAGI. The CDR3 loop reads CASSFETRGEQYF. DNA for the CDR3: TGTGCCAGCAGTTTCGAAACCCGGGGCGAGCAGTACTTC.

The chain uses TRBV7-9 and TRBJ1-1; tentative D call: TRBD1 (5 bases). The V gene lost 5 bases and the J gene lost 1 base, with 11 bases spanning the gap. Per germline, CDR1 SEHNR and CDR2 FQNEAQ (reference sequence). There are 14 residues in the CDR3. The CDR3 nucleotides read TGTGCCAGCAGCCCCCGGGGGAAGAACACTGAAGCTTTCTTT. This gives the protein CASSPRGKNTEAFF.

This chain links TRBV19 with TRBJ2-3; 13 nucleotides line up with TRBD2. Per germline, CDR1 LNHDA and CDR2 SQIVND (reference sequence). The CDR3 sequence is 14 residues long. J lost 6 bases, V lost 10 bases, and 7 bases had no gene match. The CDR3 is CATKTSGRGDTQYF. CDR3 bases: TGTGCCACCAAAACTAGCGGGAGGGGGGATACGCAGTATTTT.

The CDR3 sequence: CASSFLPGLAGGYEQYF. The CDR3 DNA reads as TGTGCCAGCAGCTTTCTACCGGGACTAGCGGGAGGGTACGAGCAGTACTTC. The chain links TRBV7-2 to TRBJ2-7; 16 nucleotides line up with TRBD2. This CDR3 region has 17 residues. CDR1 is SGHTA and CDR2 is FQGNSA in the germline V gene. V was pared by 3 bases and J by 4 bases, with 6 bases of the junction left unmatched.

There are a few counts of this clone. CDR3 sequence: CASSESTANNSPLHF. For the CDR3, the DNA is TGTGCCAGCAGTGAAAGCACAGCGAATAATTCACCCCTCCACTTT. The rearrangement uses TRBV2 and TRBJ1-6, with no clear D. Germline assignment: CDR1 SNHLY and CDR2 FYNNEI. Trimming removed 2 bases at V and 5 bases at J, with 10 bases between. The CDR3 runs 15 residues.

The chain recombines TRBV12-3 or TRBV12-4 with TRBJ2-2; D unresolved. V was trimmed by 4 bases and J by 5 bases, leaving 8 bases between them. The CDR3 contains 13 residues. Written as DNA, the CDR3 is TGTGCCAGCAGTTCTGAGGTAACCGGGGAGCTGTTTTTT. Translating it yields CASSSEVTGELFF.

The V gene is TRBV6-5, the J gene TRBJ1-1, with 8 bases fitting TRBD1. The ends lost 6 bases at V and 7 bases at J; junction bases unmatched: 7. Germline loops: CDR1 MNHEY, CDR2 SVGAGI. The CDR3 has 13 residues. The CDR3 spells CASSRGQGIEAFF. As DNA, the CDR3 is TGTGCCAGCAGCCGAGGACAGGGTATTGAAGCTTTCTTT.

The J gene is TRBJ1-4, the V gene TRBV28, with TRBD1 as a possible D gene (6 bases). Trimming cost V 3 bases and J 3 bases, with 14 bases left between them. The CDR3 sequence is 16 residues long. The germline gives CDR1 MDHEN, CDR2 SYDVKM. CDR3 coding DNA: TGTGCCAGCAGTTTTCTCGGGGGCGCCCCTAATGAAAAACTGTTTTTT. Its protein is CASSFLGGAPNEKLFF.

This chain connects TRBV5-1 to TRBJ2-2; D may be TRBD2 (5 bases). Germline V gene data show CDR1 as SGHRS and CDR2 as YFSETQ. This CDR3 has 17 residues. Between the trimmed V and J ends, which lost 0 bases and 2 bases, there was a span of 14 bases. The CDR3 coding sequence is TGCGCCAGCAGCTTGGCCCTTGGAGGAGAAAACACCGGGGAGCTGTTTTTT. Translating it yields CASSLALGGENTGELFF.

V usage is TRBV19 and J usage is TRBJ2-3; 14 bases line up with TRBD2. V shed 5 bases, J shed 0 bases, and the junction held 13 bases outside the gene matches. There are 20 residues in the CDR3. The germline CDR1 and CDR2 sequences are LNHDA and SQIVND (reference sequence). The DNA of the CDR3 is TGTGCCAGTAGTGTCCGACTAGCGGGAGGGCCGAGGGTTAGCACAGATACGCAGTATTTT. This gives the protein CASSVRLAGGPRVSTDTQYF. Variable domain in full (rest from reference TRBV19 and TRBJ2-3): DGGITQSPKYLFRKEGQNVTLSCEQNLNHDAMYWYRQDPGQGLRLIYYSQIVNDFQKGDIAEGYSVSREKKESFPLTVTSAQKNPTAFYLCASSVRLAGGPRVSTDTQYFGPGTRLTVL.

Of note for this clone: Mismatch with germline at one junction end may stem from a read error. This rearrangement joins TRBV5-1 to TRBJ2-2; D may be TRBD1 (5 bases). CDR1 is SGHRS, CDR2 YFSETQ, per germline. This CDR3 spans 15 amino acids. Here the CDR3 DNA reads TGCGCCAGCAGCTCCAGGACGAAGGACACCGAGGAGCTGTTTTTT. Protein sequence: CASSSRTKDTEELFF.

DNA of the CDR3: TGTGCCAGCAGCCAAGCGGGGGATAATTCACCCCTCCACTTT. This gives the protein CASSQAGDNSPLHF. J is TRBJ1-6 and V is TRBV3-1 (or the pseudogene TRBV3-2), with D perhaps matching TRBD1 (5 bases). Per the germline V gene, CDR1 is LGHDT and CDR2 is YNNKEL (reference sequence). The CDR3 is 14 residues long. V lost 1 base and J 5 bases, leaving 6 bases between the germline ends.

The chain joins TRBV6-2 or TRBV6-3 to TRBJ2-7, with 8 bases fitting TRBD2. The CDR3 is 15 amino acids. Trimming took 6 bases from V and 2 from J; bases not matched to a gene: 9. Germline V gene data show CDR1 as MNHEY and CDR2 as SVGEGT. CDR3 coding DNA: TGTGCCAGCAGCACCTCTAGCGGGTGGGCCTACGAGCAGTACTTC. Its protein product is CASSTSSGWAYEQYF.

J is TRBJ2-7 and V is TRBV18, with D uncertain. The CDR3 runs 13 residues. CDR1 KGHSH and CDR2 LQKENI come from the germline V gene. V lost 0 bases to trimming and J lost 3 bases, with 6 bases between them. The CDR3 DNA is TGTGCCAGCTCACCACCCCTAGACTACGAGCAGTACTTC. Its protein is CASSPPLDYEQYF.

The chain has TRBV2 and TRBJ1-1, with 7 positions matching TRBD1. The CDR3 is made up of 14 amino acids. V lost 2 bases to trimming and J lost 7 bases; unmatched junction nucleotides: 7. CDR1 is SNHLY, CDR2 FYNNEI, per germline. The chain's CDR3 is CASSEIRNRGEAFF. DNA for the CDR3: TGTGCCAGCAGTGAAATAAGGAACAGGGGTGAAGCTTTCTTT. Combining the CDR3 with reference TRBV2 and TRBJ1-1 gives the whole variable domain EPEVTQTPSHQVTQMGQEVILRCVPISNHLYFYWYRQILGQKVEFLVSFYNNEISEKSEIFDDQFSVERPDGSNFTLKIRSTKLEDSAMYFCASSEIRNRGEAFFGQGTRLTVV.